The entry below describes one T cell receptor beta chain. Antigen specificity is unknown. The sample belongs to a study of tumor-infiltrating lymphocytes in primary liver carcinoma. The overall study: Staging of the tumors gave T1-T3 N0M0, with widths of about 4.2 to 10 cm. There were roughly 3.5 to 7.13 million productive TCRbeta reads per sample, a yield similar across tissue types. Findings of the study overall: Bulk samples went unsorted, so CD4+ and CD8+ repertoires were not compared. Compared with tumor region pairs, tumor-adjacent and tumor-blood pairs overlapped less.

Unsorted whole blood yielded the blood RNA, and germline DNA was also extracted. Constant-region priming of 500 ng total RNA yielded TCR beta cDNA. Employing slightly modified ARM-PCR, three nested multiplex PCR rounds were run, and these gave rise to the TCR beta libraries. TCRdb re-called the multiplex PCR reads with MiXCR, one entry per CDR3 protein. The sample has 250,000 to 400,000 distinct CDR3 sequences; approximately 65% are singletons. This TCR was recovered from a man aged 35 to 55 with primary liver carcinoma and hepatitis B virus infection. The sequencing sample was made of peripheral blood.

CDR3: CVSITMRTDMCGTQYF. CDR3 nucleotide sequence: TGTGTTAGCATCACGATGCGGACGGATATGTGTGGTACGCAGTATTTT. The chain is built from TRBV11-2 and TRBJ2-3; D is undetermined. Germline lookup yields CDR1 SGHAT and CDR2 FQNNGV. The CDR3 totals 16 residues.